This T cell receptor (beta chain) is drawn from a study of cytomegalovirus exposure and HLA in healthy donors. About the research overall: Approximately 83 million unique TCRs from HLA-typed donors were held in an early data release.

It was with 60 Vbeta and 13 Jbeta primers that the PCR ran. The data were produced by immunoSEQ multiplex PCR, yet TCRdb's version contains in-frame clones alone and is incomplete. The sample holds some 150,000 clones; 75% to 85% are singletons and the top ten take around 10%. Concerning this clone: Its antigen remains unknown.

The CDR3 runs 17 residues. In germline, CDR1 is LGHNT, CDR2 FRNRAP. Trimming took 6 bases from V and 1 from J, leaving 21 bases between them. Points from the study as a whole: More than 150 TCR beta chains were listed as cytomegalovirus-associated. Upon later analysis, HLA-associated TCR beta chains proved more clonally expanded than other, equally common chains. In an earlier analysis, productive rearrangement rates for most beta V segments clustered near 87% or 30%.

This chain links TRBV12-5 with TRBJ2-5, with D tentatively TRBD1 (6 bases). Sequencing input: PBMCs. This TCR derives from a man aged 50-59 years in good health and CMV-seropositive. In DNA, the CDR3 is TGTGCTAGTGGACGGTACGCCCCCACAGGGTTCCAAGAGACCCAGTACTTC. Protein: CASGRYAPTGFQETQYF. The complete variable domain, with remaining parts taken from reference TRBV12-5 and TRBJ2-5, reads DARVTQTPRHKVTEMGQEVTMRCQPILGHNTVFWYRQTMMQGLELLAYFRNRAPLDDSGMPKDRFSAEMPDATLATLKIQPSEPRDSAVYFCASGRYAPTGFQETQYFGPGTRLLVL.